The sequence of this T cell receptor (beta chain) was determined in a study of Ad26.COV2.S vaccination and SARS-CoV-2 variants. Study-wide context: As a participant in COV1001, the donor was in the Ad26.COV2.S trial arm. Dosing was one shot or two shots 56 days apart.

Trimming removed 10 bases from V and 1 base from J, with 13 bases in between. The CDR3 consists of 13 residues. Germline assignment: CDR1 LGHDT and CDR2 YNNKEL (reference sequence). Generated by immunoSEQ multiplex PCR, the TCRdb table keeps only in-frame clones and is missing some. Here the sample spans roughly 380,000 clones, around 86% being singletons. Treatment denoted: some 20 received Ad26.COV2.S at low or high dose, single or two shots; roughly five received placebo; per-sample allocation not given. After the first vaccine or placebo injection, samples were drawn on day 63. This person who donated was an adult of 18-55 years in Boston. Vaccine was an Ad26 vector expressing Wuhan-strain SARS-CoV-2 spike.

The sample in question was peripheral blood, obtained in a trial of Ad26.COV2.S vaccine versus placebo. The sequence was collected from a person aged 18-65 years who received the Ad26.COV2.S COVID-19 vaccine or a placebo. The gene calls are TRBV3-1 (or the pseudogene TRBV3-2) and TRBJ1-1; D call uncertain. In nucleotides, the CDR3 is TGTGCCACGCAGCGAGCCCCGAACACTGAAGCTTTCTTT. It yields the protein CATQRAPNTEAFF.